This T cell receptor (beta chain) came from a study of early T cells in non-severe SARS-CoV-2 infection. Study-level background: Sequencing of bulk RNA from unsorted whole blood was done, without chain pairing.

Overall study findings and caveats: Clonotype matching in VDJdb favored anti-spike CD8 responses and did not capture private and CD4 specificities.

This clonotype was counted ten times or more. Its antigen is still unknown. Each cDNA molecule carried a unique molecular identifier. TCRdb independently ran MiXCR on the 5' RACE reads; one entry per CDR3 protein. Of about 67,000 distinct CDR3 sequences in the sample, 11% are singletons; the top ten hold 3.8%. Sequenced input: whole blood. The TCR sequence derives from an adult who was a healthcare worker with PCR-confirmed SARS-CoV-2 infection or an uninfected control (not recorded which).

CDR3: CASSPTGNEQFF. The CDR3 DNA reads TGTGCCAGCAGTCCGACGGGCAATGAGCAGTTCTTC. This rearrangement joins TRBV12-3 or TRBV12-4 to TRBJ2-1; D call uncertain. This CDR3 comprises 12 residues. V was cut by 5 bases and J by 6 bases, with 8 bases left in between.